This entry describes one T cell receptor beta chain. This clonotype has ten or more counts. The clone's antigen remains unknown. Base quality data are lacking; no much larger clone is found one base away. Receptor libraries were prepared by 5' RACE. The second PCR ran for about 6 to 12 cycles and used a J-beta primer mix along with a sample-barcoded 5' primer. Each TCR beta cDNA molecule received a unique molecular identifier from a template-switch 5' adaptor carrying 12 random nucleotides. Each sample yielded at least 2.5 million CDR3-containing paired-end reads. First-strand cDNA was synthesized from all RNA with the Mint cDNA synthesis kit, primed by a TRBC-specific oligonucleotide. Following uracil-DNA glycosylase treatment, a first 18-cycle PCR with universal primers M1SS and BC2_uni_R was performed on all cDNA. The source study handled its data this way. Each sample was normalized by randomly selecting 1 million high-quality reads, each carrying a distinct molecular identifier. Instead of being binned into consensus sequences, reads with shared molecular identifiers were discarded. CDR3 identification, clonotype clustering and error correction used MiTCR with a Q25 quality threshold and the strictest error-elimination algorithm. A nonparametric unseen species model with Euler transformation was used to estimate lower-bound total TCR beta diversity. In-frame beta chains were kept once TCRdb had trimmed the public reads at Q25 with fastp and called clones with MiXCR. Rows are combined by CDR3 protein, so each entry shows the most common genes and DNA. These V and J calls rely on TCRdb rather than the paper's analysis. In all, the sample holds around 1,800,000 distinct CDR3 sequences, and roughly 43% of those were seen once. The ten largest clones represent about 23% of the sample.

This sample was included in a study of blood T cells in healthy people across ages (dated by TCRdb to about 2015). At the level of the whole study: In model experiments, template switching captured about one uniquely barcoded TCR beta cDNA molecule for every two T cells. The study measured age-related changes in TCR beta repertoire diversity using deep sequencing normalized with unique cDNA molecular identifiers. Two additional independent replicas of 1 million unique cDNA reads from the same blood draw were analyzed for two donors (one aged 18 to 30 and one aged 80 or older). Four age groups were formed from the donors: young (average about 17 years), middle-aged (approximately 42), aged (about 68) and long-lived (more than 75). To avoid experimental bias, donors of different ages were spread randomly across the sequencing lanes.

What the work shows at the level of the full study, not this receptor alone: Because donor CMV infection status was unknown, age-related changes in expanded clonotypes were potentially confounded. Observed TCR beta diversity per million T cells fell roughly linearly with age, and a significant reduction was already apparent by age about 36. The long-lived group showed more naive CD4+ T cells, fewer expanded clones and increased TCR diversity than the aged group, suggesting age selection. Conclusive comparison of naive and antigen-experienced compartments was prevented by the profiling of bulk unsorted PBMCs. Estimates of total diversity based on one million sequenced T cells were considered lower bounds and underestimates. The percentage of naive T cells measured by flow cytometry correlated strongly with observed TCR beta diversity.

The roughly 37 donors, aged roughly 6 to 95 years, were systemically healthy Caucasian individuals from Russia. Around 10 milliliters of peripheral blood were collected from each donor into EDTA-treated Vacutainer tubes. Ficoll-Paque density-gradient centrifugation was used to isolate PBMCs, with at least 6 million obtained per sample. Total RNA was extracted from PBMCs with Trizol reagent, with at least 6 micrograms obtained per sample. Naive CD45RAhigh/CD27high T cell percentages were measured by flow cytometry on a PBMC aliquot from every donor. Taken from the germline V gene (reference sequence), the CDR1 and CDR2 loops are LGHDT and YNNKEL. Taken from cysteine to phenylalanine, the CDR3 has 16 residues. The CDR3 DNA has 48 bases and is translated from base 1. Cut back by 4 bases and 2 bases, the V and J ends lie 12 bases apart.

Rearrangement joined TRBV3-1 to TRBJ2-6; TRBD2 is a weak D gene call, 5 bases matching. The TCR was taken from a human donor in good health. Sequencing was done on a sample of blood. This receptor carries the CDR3 CASSPTYGTGANVLTF. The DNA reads TGTGCCAGCAGCCCAACATACGGGACTGGGGCCAACGTCCTGACTTTC.